Shown below are 11 T cell receptor beta chains from a single sample sequenced in a study of CD8+ T cells in alopecia areata. As the sequencing template, cDNA was produced by extracting RNA and reverse transcribing it. The repertoire was sequenced with immunoSEQ multiplex PCR; TCRdb's copy has only in-frame clones and lacks some. The data contain 150,000 or so clones, 86% of them singletons. Treatment denoted: oral pan-JAK inhibitor, 5-10 mg twice daily. The material was CD8+ T cells sorted from blood, obtained at week 4, from a patient treated with tofacitinib. Receptors were obtained from a human donor with alopecia areata.

By frequency in the sample, this clone is medium-sized. The V and J genes are TRBV6-6 and TRBJ1-1; perhaps TRBD1 as D (5 bases). V lost 5 bases, J lost 7 bases, and 14 bases lay in between. The CDR3 is 13 residues long. In germline, CDR1 is MNHNY, CDR2 SVGAGI (reference sequence). CDR3 region: CASSTQGIDEAFF. The CDR3 DNA reads as TGTGCCAGCAGTACTCAGGGAATTGATGAAGCTTTCTTT.

The chain couples TRBV29-1 to TRBJ2-7; D is perhaps TRBD2 (5 bases). The CDR3 covers 11 residues. The germline V gene encodes CDR1 SQVTM and CDR2 ANQGSEA. V lost 6 bases and J 4 bases, leaving 10 bases between the germline ends. The CDR3 nucleotides read TGCAGCGTACGGGATCCTTACGAGCAGTACTTC. Translation gives CSVRDPYEQYF.

The V and J genes are TRBV29-1 and TRBJ2-7, with 8 bases matching TRBD1. The trim removed 1 base at V and 3 bases at J, leaving 8 bases unmatched. The germline gives CDR1 SQVTM, CDR2 ANQGSEA. The CDR3 extends over 15 amino acids. Here the CDR3 reads CSVEVAGTGYYEQYF. The DNA of the CDR3 is TGCAGCGTTGAAGTCGCCGGGACAGGCTACTACGAGCAGTACTTC.

The V gene is TRBV29-1, the J gene TRBJ2-7, with D perhaps TRBD2 (6 bases). V dropped 2 bases and J dropped 2 bases, with 13 bases sitting between them. CDR3 size: 14 residues. Looked up from germline, CDR1 is SQVTM and CDR2 is ANQGSEA. The DNA for the CDR3 is TGCAGCGTTGAAACTTCGGGGGTGGCCTACGAGCAGTACTTC. As protein: CSVETSGVAYEQYF.

The rearrangement joins TRBV29-1 to TRBJ2-7; D remains unclear. From germline, CDR1 is SQVTM and CDR2 ANQGSEA. There are 14 residues in the CDR3. V lost 4 bases and J 4 bases, leaving 17 bases between the germline ends. CDR3 in amino acids: CSVGQTYPVYEQYF. CDR3 sequence (DNA): TGCAGCGTTGGCCAAACGTACCCCGTATACGAGCAGTACTTC.

The V gene is TRBV4-2, the J gene TRBJ1-1; no definite D call. Looked up from germline, CDR1 is LGHNA and CDR2 is YNFKEQ. The V end lost 0 bases, the J end lost 0 bases, and 11 bases lay between the germline ends. The CDR3 has 16 residues. This chain's CDR3 is CASSQEFSQMNTEAFF. The CDR3 DNA reads TGTGCCAGCAGCCAAGAGTTCAGCCAGATGAACACTGAAGCTTTCTTT.

This chain links TRBV2 with TRBJ2-3; no definite D call. V lost 4 bases, J lost 0 bases, and 14 bases lay in between. CDR1 SNHLY and CDR2 FYNNEI come from the germline V gene. The CDR3 totals 16 residues. CDR3 sequence reads: CASSAMGYSSTDTQYF. Here the CDR3 DNA reads TGTGCCAGCAGTGCGATGGGCTATTCTAGCACAGATACGCAGTATTTT. Full variable domain (remainder filled in from reference TRBV2 and TRBJ2-3): EPEVTQTPSHQVTQMGQEVILRCVPISNHLYFYWYRQILGQKVEFLVSFYNNEISEKSEIFDDQFSVERPDGSNFTLKIRSTKLEDSAMYFCASSAMGYSSTDTQYFGPGTRLTVL.

This chain uses TRBV7-9 with TRBJ2-1, with D possibly being TRBD1 or TRBD2 (5 bases each). CDR1 is SEHNR, CDR2 FQNEAQ, per germline (reference sequence). V was trimmed by 8 bases and J by 7 bases, leaving 6 bases between them. CDR3 length equals 10 residues. The DNA for the CDR3 is TGTGCCAGCGGGACGAATGAGCAGTTCTTC. Protein sequence: CASGTNEQFF.

This clone was detected only a few times. This chain links TRBV5-1 with TRBJ2-7, with 7 bases fitting TRBD2. Unmatched junction bases numbered 7, after V lost 2 bases and J lost 2 bases. CDR3 length: 15 residues. The V gene's germline CDR1 is SGHRS and CDR2 YFSETQ. The CDR3 loop is CASSFPPAGTYEQYF. In nucleotides, the CDR3 is TGCGCCAGCAGCTTTCCCCCAGCGGGGACCTACGAGCAGTACTTC.

V and J are TRBV2 and TRBJ2-3, with 7 nucleotides matching TRBD2. This CDR3 comprises 14 residues. The V segment lost 8 bases and the J segment 1 base; nucleotides outside the gene matches: 6. Germline loops: CDR1 SNHLY, CDR2 FYNNEI. CDR3 loop: CASPLGGGTDTQYF. The CDR3 bases are TGTGCCAGCCCTCTGGGGGGGGGCACAGATACGCAGTATTTT.

The chain is built from TRBV30 and TRBJ2-7; D may be TRBD1 (6 bases). Germline CDR1 is GTSNPN and CDR2 is SVGIG (reference sequence). V lost 3 bases and J 4 bases, leaving 13 bases between the germline ends. The CDR3 contains 13 residues. As DNA, the CDR3 is TGTGCCTGGAGGTTGGACAGCGGATACGAGCAGTACTTC. Its protein is CAWRLDSGYEQYF.